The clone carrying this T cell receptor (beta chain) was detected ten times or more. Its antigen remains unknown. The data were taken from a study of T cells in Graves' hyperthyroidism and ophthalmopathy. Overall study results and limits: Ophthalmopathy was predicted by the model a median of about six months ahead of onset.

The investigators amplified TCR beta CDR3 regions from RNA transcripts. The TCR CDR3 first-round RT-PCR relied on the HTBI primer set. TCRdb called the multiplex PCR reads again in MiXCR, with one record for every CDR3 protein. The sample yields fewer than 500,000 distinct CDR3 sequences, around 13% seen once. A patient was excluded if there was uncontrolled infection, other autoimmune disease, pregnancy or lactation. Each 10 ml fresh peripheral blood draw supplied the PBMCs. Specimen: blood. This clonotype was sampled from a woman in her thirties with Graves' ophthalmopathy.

The CDR3 nucleotides read TGCGCCAGCAGCTTCGGGACTAGCGGGGCCTACGAGCAGTACTTC. The encoded protein is CASSFGTSGAYEQYF. The chain joins TRBV5-1 to TRBJ2-7; 13 positions agree with TRBD2. V was pared by 2 bases and J by 2 bases, with 1 base of the junction left unmatched. The CDR3 extends over 15 amino acids. In germline, CDR1 is SGHRS, CDR2 YFSETQ.